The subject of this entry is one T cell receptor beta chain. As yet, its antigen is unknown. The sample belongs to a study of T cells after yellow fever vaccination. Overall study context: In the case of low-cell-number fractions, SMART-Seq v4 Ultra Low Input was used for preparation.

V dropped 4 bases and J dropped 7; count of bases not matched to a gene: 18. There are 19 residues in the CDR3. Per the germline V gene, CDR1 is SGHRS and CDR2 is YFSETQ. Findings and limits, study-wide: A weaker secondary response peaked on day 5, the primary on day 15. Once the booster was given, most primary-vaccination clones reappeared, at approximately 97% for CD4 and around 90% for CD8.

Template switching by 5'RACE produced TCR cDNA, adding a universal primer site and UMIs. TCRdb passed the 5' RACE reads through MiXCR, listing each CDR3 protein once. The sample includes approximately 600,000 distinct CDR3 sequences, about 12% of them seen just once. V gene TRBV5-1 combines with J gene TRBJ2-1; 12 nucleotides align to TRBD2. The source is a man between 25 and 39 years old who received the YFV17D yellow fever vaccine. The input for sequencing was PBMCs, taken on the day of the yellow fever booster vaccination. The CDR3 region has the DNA TGCGCCAGCAGCCTGTTGACGACTAGCGGGAGTTTGGTGCGGAATGAGCAGTTCTTC. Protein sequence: CASSLLTTSGSLVRNEQFF.